The 11 T cell receptor beta chains in this list originate from one sample, sequenced in a study of T-cell reconstitution after alpha-beta-depleted transplantation in children. Preparation of the TCRbeta library was carried out with unique molecular identifiers. One entry per CDR3 protein, called by TCRdb with MiXCR from the PCR reads. This table has more than 150,000 distinct CDR3 sequences, 14% to 15% appearing once. The starting material was PBMCs from the stem cell graft donor, obtained from the stem cell graft. These receptors were collected from a human donor who donated a stem cell graft to a child with acute lymphoblastic leukemia.

The table lists this clonotype with many counts. The CDR3 protein is CASSPGGHALLNEQFF. The CDR3 region has the DNA TGTGCCAGCAGCCCTGGGGGGCATGCGTTACTGAATGAGCAGTTCTTC. The J gene is TRBJ2-1, the V gene TRBV5-5; D might be TRBD1 or TRBD2, each matching 6 bases. V dropped 4 bases and J dropped 7 bases, with 21 bases sitting between them. In germline, CDR1 is SGHKS, CDR2 YYEKEE (reference sequence). This CDR3 has 16 amino acids.

The chain has TRBV28 and TRBJ2-7; 7 bases line up with TRBD2. J lost 6 bases, V lost 1 base, and 6 bases had no gene match. Germline values: CDR1 MDHEN, CDR2 SYDVKM. The CDR3 sequence is 14 residues long. The CDR3 protein is CASSLSGGNGEQYF. CDR3 in DNA: TGTGCCAGCAGTTTATCGGGAGGCAATGGCGAGCAGTACTTC.

This clonotype was counted ten times or more. CDR3 loop: CASSPLPGTSGRATDTQYF. The CDR3 nucleotides read TGTGCCAGCAGCCCATTACCCGGGACTAGCGGGAGGGCCACAGATACGCAGTATTTT. The rearrangement links TRBV4-2 to TRBJ2-3, with TRBD2 identical over 16 bases. V shed 4 bases, J shed 2 bases, and the junction held 9 bases outside the gene matches. This CDR3 region has 19 residues. The germline V gene has CDR1 LGHNA and CDR2 YNFKEQ.

This clonotype has a count of ten or more. The chain recombines TRBV27 with TRBJ1-1, with a possible D match to TRBD1 (5 bases). The germline V gene encodes CDR1 MNHEY and CDR2 SMNVEV (reference sequence). This CDR3 spans 14 amino acids. V was clipped by 5 bases and J by 2 bases, with 12 bases between them. The CDR3 here is CASSARDYNTEAFF. CDR3 nucleotide sequence: TGTGCCAGCAGTGCCAGGGATTACAACACTGAAGCTTTCTTT.

V is TRBV5-1 and J is TRBJ2-7; D is ambiguous. This CDR3 is 14 amino acids long. Trimming shortened V by 5 bases and J by 1 base, and 13 bases separated the two germline ends. Looked up from germline, CDR1 is SGHRS and CDR2 is YFSETQ. CDR3 amino acids: CASRMTFRSYEQYF. The CDR3 nucleotides are TGCGCCAGCAGAATGACATTCAGATCCTACGAGCAGTACTTC.

This clonotype was observed a handful of times. The V call is TRBV5-1, the J call TRBJ1-1; D is undetermined. Germline-derived CDR1 and CDR2 are SGHRS and YFSETQ. V lost 0 bases, J lost 1 base, and 13 bases lay in between. This CDR3 spans 16 amino acids. The CDR3 bases are TGCGCCAGCAGCTTGGGCCGAGGGTTGGAGAACACTGAAGCTTTCTTT. This translates into CASSLGRGLENTEAFF. The variable domain in full, with the rest retrieved from reference TRBV5-1 and TRBJ1-1, is KAGVTQTPRYLIKTRGQQVTLSCSPISGHRSVSWYQQTPGQGLQFLFEYFSETQRNKGNFPGRFSGRQFSNSRSEMNVSTLELGDSALYLCASSLGRGLENTEAFFGQGTRLTVV.

This clonotype was picked up many times. This chain links TRBV7-8 with TRBJ1-3; 8 bases match TRBD1. The CDR3 covers 16 residues. CDR1 and CDR2 from the germline V gene are SGHVS and FQNEAQ. Trimming took 7 bases from V and 0 from J; bases not matched to a gene: 8. Here the CDR3 reads CASNLGQGPSGNTIYF. CDR3 coding DNA: TGTGCCAGCAACCTCGGACAGGGACCCTCTGGAAACACCATATATTTT.

This clonotype was counted a few times. CDR3 DNA: TGCGCCAGCAGCTCGTCAACCGGGACAGTGAACACTGAAGCTTTCTTT. This gives the protein CASSSSTGTVNTEAFF. The chain uses TRBV5-1 and TRBJ1-1; TRBD1 matches at 7 bases. V shed 3 bases, J shed 0 bases, and the junction held 8 bases outside the gene matches. The CDR3 contains 16 residues. Germline assignment: CDR1 SGHRS and CDR2 YFSETQ.

The V gene is TRBV3-1, the J gene TRBJ2-2; 8 bases match TRBD2. The CDR3 is made up of 19 amino acids. The V and J ends lost 10 bases and 1 base, in that order; junction bases with no gene match: 20. CDR1 and CDR2 from the germline V gene are LGHDT and YNNKEL (reference sequence). CDR3 sequence: CATCRRGFIAGQNTGELFF. CDR3 coding DNA: TGTGCCACCTGCCGGAGGGGGTTCATAGCGGGACAGAACACCGGGGAGCTGTTTTTT.

This clonotype was counted a few times. The chain combines TRBV12-3 or TRBV12-4 with TRBJ1-1, with a tentative D call TRBD1 (5 bases). Trimming pared 3 bases from V and 11 bases from J, leaving 13 bases between. CDR3 length: 12 amino acids. The CDR3 coding sequence is TGTGCCAGCAGTTTTTCTCCAGGGCAGGCTTTCTTT. Its translation: CASSFSPGQAFF.

The count of this clonotype is one. The chain recombines TRBV7-9 with TRBJ2-5; no definite D call. This CDR3 is 10 amino acids long. In germline, CDR1 is SEHNR, CDR2 FQNEAQ (reference sequence). V lost 8 bases to trimming and J lost 0 bases, with 1 base between them. As DNA, the CDR3 is TGTGCCAGCTACCAAGAGACCCAGTACTTC. Amino acid sequence: CASYQETQYF.